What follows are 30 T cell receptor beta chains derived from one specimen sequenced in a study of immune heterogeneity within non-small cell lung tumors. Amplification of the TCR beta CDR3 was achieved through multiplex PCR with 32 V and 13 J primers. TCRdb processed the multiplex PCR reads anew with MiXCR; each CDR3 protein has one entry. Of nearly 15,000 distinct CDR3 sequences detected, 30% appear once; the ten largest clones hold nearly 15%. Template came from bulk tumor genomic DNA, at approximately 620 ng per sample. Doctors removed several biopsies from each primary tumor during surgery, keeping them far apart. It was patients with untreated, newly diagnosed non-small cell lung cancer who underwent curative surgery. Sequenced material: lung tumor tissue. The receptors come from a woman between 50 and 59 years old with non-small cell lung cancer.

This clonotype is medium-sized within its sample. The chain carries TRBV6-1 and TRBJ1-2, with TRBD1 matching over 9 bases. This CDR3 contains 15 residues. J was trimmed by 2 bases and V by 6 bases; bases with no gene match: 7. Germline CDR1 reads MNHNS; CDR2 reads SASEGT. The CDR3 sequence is CASRSRGQGNYGYTF. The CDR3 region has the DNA TGTGCCAGCAGATCGAGAGGACAGGGGAACTATGGCTACACCTTC.

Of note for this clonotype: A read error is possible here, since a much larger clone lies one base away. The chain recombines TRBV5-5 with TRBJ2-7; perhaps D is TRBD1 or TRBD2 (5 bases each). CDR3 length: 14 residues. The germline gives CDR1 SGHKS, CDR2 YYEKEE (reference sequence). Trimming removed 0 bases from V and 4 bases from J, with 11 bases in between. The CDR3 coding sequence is TGTGCCAGCAGCTTGGCCGGGGCTGTTTACGAGCAGTACTTC. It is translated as CASSLAGAVYEQYF.

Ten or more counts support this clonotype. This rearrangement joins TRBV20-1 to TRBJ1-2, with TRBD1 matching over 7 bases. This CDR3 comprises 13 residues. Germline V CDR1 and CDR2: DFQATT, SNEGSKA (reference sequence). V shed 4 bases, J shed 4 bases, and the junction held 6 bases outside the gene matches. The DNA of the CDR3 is TGCAGTGCTAAACCGGGACAGCTCTATGGCTACACCTTC. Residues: CSAKPGQLYGYTF.

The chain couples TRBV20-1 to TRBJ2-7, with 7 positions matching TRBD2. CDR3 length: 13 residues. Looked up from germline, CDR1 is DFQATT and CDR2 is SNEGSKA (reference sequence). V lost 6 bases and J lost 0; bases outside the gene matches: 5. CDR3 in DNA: TGCAGTGCGCTAGCGGATAACTCCTACGAGCAGTACTTC. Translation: CSALADNSYEQYF.

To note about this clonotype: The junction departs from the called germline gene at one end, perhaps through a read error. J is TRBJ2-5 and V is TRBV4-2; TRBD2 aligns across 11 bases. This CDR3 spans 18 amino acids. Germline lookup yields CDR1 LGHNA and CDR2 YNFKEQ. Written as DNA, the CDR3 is TGTGCCAGCAGCCAAGATCTCGTAGCGGGGGGGCCGGGAGAGACCCGGTACTTC. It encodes CASSQDLVAGGPGETRYF.

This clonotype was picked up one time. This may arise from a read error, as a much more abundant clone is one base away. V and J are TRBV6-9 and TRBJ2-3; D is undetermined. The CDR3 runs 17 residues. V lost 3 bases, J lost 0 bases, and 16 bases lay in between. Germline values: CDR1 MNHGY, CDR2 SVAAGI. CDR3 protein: CASSYSMGPSSTDTQYF. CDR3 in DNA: TGTGCCAGCAGTTACTCAATGGGCCCAAGTAGCACAGATACGCAGTATTTT.

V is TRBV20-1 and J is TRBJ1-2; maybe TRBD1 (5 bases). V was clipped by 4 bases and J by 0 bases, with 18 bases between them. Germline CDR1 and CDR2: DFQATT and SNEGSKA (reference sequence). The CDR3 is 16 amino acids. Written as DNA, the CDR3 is TGCAGTGCTATTGTCTACAGGTGGGATACTAACTATGGCTACACCTTC. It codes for CSAIVYRWDTNYGYTF.

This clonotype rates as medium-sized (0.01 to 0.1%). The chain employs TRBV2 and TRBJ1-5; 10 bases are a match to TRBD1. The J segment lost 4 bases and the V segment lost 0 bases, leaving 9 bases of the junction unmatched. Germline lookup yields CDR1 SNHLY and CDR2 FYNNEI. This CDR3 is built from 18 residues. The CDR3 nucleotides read TGTGCCAGCAGTGAAGCAGGAGACAGGGGGCGATTTAATCAGCCCCAGCATTTT. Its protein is CASSEAGDRGRFNQPQHF. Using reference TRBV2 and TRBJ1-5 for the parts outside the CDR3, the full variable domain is EPEVTQTPSHQVTQMGQEVILRCVPISNHLYFYWYRQILGQKVEFLVSFYNNEISEKSEIFDDQFSVERPDGSNFTLKIRSTKLEDSAMYFCASSEAGDRGRFNQPQHFGDGTRLSIL.

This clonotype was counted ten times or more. CDR3 nucleotides: TGTGCCAGCAGTTTCCTGCGGGCAGGGGAAGCTTTCTTT. Protein sequence: CASSFLRAGEAFF. V is TRBV28 and J is TRBJ1-1, with D possibly matching TRBD1 (5 bases). CDR1 is MDHEN and CDR2 is SYDVKM in the germline V gene. Trimming pared 3 bases from V and 8 bases from J, leaving 13 bases between. This CDR3 has 13 residues.

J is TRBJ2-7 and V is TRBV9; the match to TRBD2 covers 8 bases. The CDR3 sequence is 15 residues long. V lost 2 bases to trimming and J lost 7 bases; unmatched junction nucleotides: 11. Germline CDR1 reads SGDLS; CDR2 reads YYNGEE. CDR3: CASSVSGTSEVEQYF. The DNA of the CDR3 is TGTGCCAGCAGCGTTAGCGGGACCTCCGAGGTGGAGCAGTACTTC.

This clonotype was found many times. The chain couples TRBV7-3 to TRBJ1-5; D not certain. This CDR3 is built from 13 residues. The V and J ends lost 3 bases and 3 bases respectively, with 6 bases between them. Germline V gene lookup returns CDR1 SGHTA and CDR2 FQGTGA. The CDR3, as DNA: TGTGCCAGCAGCTTCGACATCAATCAGCCCCAGCATTTT. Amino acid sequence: CASSFDINQPQHF.

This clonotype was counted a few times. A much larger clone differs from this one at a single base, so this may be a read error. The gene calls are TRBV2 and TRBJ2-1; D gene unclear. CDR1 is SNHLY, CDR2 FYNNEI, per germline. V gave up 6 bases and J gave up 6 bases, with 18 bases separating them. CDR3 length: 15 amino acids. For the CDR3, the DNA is TGTGCCAGCAGCAGCACGAGACACCAAATCAATGAGCAGTTCTTC. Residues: CASSSTRHQINEQFF.

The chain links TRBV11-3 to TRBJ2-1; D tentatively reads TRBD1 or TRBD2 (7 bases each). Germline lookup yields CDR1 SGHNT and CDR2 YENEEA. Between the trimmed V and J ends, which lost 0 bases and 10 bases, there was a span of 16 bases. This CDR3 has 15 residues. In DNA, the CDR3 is TGTGCCAGCAGCTTAGATCGGGGAGGGGGCGGGGAGCAGTTCTTC. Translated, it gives CASSLDRGGGGEQFF. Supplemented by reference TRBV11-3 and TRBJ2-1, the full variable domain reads EAGVVQSPRYKIIEKKQPVAFWCNPISGHNTLYWYLQNLGQGPELLIRYENEEAVDDSQLPKDRFSAERLKGVDSTLKIQPAELGDSAVYLCASSLDRGGGGEQFFGPGTRLTVL.

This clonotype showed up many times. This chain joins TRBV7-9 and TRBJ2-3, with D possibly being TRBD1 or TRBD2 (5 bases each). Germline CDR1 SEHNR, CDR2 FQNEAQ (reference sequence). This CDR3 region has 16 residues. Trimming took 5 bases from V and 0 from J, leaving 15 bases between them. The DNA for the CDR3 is TGTGCCAGCAGCCCCGGGACGCTTTATAGCACAGATACGCAGTATTTT. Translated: CASSPGTLYSTDTQYF. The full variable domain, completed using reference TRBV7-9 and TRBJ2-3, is DTGVSQNPRHKITKRGQNVTFRCDPISEHNRLYWYRQTLGQGPEFLTYFQNEAQLEKSRLLSDRFSAERPKGSFSTLEIQRTEQGDSAMYLCASSPGTLYSTDTQYFGPGTRLTVL.

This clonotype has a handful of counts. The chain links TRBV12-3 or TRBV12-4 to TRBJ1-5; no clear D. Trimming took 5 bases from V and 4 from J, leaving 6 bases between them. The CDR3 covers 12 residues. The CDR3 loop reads CASSLTNQPQHF. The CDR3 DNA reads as TGTGCCAGCAGTCTCACTAATCAGCCCCAGCATTTT.

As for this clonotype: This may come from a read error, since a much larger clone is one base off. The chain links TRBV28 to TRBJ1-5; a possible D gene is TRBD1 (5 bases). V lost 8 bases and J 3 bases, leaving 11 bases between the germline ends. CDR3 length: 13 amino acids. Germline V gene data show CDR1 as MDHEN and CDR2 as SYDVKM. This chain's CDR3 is CASPYRLNQPQHF. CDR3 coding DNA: TGTGCCAGCCCATACAGGCTCAATCAGCCCCAGCATTTT.

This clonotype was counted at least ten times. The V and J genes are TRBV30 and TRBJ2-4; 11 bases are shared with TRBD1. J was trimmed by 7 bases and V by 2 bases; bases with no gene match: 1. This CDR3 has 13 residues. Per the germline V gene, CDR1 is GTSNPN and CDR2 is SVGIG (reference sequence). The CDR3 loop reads CAWSRDRGNIQYF. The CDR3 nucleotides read TGTGCCTGGAGTCGGGACAGGGGGAACATTCAGTACTTC.

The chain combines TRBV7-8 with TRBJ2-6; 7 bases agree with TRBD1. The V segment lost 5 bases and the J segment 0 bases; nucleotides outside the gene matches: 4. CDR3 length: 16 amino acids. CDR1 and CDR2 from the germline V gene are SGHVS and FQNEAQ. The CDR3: CASSMRDSSGANVLTF. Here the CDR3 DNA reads TGTGCCAGCAGCATGAGGGACAGCTCTGGGGCCAACGTCCTGACTTTC. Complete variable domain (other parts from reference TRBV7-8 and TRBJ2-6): GAGVSQSPRYKVAKRGQDVALRCDPISGHVSLFWYQQALGQGPEFLTYFQNEAQLDKSGLPSDRFFAERPEGSVSTLKIQRTQQEDSAVYLCASSMRDSSGANVLTFGAGSRLTVL.

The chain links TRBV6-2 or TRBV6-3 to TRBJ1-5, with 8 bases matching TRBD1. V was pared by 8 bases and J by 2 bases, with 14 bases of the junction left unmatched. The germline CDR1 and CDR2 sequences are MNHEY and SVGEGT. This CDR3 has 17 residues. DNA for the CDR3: TGTGCCAGCTCAAGAGGGATCAGGGGGCAAGGCAATCAGCCCCAGCATTTT. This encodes CASSRGIRGQGNQPQHF.

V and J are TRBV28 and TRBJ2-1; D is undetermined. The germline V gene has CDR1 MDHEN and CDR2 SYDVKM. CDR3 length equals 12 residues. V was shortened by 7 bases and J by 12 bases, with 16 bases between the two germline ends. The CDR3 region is CASISPPGGQFF. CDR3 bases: TGTGCCAGCATTAGTCCCCCCGGCGGGCAGTTCTTC.

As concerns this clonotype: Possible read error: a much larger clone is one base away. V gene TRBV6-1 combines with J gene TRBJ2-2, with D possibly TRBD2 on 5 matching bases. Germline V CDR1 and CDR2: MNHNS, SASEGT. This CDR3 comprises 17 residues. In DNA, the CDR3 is TGTCCCAGCAGTGCCACCCCGGGGTTCGCGAACACCGGGGAGCTGTTTTTT. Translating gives CPSSATPGFANTGELFF.

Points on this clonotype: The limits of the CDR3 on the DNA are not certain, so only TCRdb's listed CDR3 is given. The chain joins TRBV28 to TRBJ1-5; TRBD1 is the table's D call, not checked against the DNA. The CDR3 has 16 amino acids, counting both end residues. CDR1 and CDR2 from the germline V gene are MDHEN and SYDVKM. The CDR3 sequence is CASSLSVGQGNQPQRF.

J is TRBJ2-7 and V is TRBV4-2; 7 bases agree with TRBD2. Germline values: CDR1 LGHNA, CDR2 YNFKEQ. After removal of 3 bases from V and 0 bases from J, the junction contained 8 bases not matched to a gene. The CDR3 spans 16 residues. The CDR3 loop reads CASSHGGKTSSYEQYF. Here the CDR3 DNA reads TGTGCCAGCAGCCACGGGGGGAAAACCAGCTCCTACGAGCAGTACTTC.

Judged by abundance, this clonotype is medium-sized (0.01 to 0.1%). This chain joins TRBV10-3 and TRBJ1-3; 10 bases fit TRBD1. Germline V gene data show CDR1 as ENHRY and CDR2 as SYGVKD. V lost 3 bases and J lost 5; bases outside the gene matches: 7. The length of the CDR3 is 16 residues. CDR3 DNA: TGTGCCATCAGTGACCAGGGACAGGGGAACAGAAACACCATATATTTT. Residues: CAISDQGQGNRNTIYF.

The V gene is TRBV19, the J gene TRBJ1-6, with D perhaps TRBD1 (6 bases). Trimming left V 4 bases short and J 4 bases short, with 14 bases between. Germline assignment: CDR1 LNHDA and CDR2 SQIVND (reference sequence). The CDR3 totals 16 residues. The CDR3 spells CASSTPRRGYNSPLHF. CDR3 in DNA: TGTGCCAGTAGTACGCCGAGGAGGGGGTATAATTCACCCCTCCACTTT. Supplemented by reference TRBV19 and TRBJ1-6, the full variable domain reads DGGITQSPKYLFRKEGQNVTLSCEQNLNHDAMYWYRQDPGQGLRLIYYSQIVNDFQKGDIAEGYSVSREKKESFPLTVTSAQKNPTAFYLCASSTPRRGYNSPLHFGNGTRLTVT.

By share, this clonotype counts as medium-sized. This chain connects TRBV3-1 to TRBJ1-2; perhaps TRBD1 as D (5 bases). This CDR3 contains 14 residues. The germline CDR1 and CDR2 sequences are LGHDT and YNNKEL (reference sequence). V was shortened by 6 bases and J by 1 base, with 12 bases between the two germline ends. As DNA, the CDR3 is TGTGCCAGCAGTCGCTGGGGGGATAACTATGGCTACACCTTC. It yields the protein CASSRWGDNYGYTF. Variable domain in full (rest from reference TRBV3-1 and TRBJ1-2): DTAVSQTPKYLVTQMGNDKSIKCEQNLGHDTMYWYKQDSKKFLKIMFSYNNKELIINETVPNRFSPKSPDKAHLNLHINSLELGDSAVYFCASSRWGDNYGYTFGSGTRLTVV.

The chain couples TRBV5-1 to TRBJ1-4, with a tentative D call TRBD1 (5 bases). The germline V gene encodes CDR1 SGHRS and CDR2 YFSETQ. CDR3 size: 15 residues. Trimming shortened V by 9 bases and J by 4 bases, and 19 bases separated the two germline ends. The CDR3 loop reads CATMGSWDLNEKLFF. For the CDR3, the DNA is TGCGCCACCATGGGTTCGTGGGACCTTAATGAAAAACTGTTTTTT.

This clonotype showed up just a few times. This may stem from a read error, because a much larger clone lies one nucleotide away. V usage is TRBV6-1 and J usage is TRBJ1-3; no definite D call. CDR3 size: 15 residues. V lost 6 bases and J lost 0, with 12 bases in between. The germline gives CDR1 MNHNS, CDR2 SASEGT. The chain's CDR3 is CASRVHWSSGNTIYF. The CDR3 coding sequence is TGTGCCAGCAGAGTACACTGGAGCTCTGGAAACACCATATATTTT.

The CDR3 loop is CASSYQPGTDTQYF. CDR3 DNA sequence: TGTGCCAGCTCCTACCAACCAGGGACAGATACGCAGTATTTT. V and J are TRBV18 and TRBJ2-3, with D maybe TRBD1 (5 bases). V gave up 6 bases and J gave up 3 bases, with 13 bases separating them. This CDR3 is 14 amino acids long. Germline lookup yields CDR1 KGHSH and CDR2 LQKENI.

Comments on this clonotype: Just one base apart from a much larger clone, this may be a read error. The DNA of the CDR3 is TGTGTCAGCTCAGACCGGGGACAGCAGAACACTGAAGCTTTCTTT. Translated: CVSSDRGQQNTEAFF. The chain uses TRBV18 and TRBJ1-1, with 7 bases matching TRBD1. CDR1 KGHSH and CDR2 LQKENI come from the germline V gene. The CDR3 is made up of 15 amino acids.